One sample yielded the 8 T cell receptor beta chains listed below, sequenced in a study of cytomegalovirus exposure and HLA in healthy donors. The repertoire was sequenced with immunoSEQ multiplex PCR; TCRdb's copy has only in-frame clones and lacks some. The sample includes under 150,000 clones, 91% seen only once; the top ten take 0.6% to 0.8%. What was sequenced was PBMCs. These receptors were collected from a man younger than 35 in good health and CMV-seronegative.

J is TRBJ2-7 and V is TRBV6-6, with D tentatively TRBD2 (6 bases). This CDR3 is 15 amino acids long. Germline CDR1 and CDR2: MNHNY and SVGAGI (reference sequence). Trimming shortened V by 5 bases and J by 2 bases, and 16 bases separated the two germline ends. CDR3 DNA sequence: TGTGCCAGCAGTCCCGGCGGAGGGATAACCTACGAGCAGTACTTC. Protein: CASSPGGGITYEQYF.

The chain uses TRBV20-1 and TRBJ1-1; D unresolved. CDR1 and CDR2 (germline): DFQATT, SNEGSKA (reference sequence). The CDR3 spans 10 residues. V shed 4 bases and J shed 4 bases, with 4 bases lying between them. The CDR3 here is CSAKSTEAFF. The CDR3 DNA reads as TGCAGTGCTAAGAGCACTGAAGCTTTCTTT.

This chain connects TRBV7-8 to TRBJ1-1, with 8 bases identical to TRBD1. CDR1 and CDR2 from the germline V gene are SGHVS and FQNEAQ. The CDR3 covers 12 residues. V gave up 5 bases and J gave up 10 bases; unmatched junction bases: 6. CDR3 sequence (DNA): TGTGCCAGCAGCCCGACAGGGGATAGAGCTTTCTTT. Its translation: CASSPTGDRAFF.

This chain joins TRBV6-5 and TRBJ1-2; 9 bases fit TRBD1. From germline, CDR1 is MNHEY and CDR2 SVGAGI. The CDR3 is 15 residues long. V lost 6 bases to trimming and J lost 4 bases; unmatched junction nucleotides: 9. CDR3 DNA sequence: TGTGCCAGCAGCCCACAGGGGGCAGGAGGCTATGGCTACACCTTC. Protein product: CASSPQGAGGYGYTF.

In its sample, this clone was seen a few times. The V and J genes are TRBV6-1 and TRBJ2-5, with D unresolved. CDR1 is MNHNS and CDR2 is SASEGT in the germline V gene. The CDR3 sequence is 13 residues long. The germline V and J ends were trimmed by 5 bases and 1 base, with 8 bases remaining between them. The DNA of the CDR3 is TGTGCCAGCAGTATCCGGGTCCAAGAGACCCAGTACTTC. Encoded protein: CASSIRVQETQYF.

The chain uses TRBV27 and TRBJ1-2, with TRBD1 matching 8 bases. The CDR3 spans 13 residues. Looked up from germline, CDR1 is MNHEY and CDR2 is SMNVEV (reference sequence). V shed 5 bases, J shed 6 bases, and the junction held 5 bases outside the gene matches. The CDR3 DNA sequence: TGTGCCAGCAGTCTCTCGACAGGGGATGGCTACACCTTC. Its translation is CASSLSTGDGYTF.

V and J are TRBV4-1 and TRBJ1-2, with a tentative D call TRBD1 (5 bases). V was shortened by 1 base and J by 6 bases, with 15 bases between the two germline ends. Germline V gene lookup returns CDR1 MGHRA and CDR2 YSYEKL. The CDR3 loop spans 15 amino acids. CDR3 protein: CASSQVAARGDGYTF. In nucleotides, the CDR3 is TGCGCCAGCAGCCAAGTCGCGGCAAGGGGCGATGGCTACACCTTC.

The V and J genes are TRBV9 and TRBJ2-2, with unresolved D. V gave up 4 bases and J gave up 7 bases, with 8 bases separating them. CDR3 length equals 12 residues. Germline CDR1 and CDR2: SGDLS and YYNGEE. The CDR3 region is CASSTFYGELFF. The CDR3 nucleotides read TGTGCCAGCAGCACTTTCTACGGGGAGCTGTTTTTT.